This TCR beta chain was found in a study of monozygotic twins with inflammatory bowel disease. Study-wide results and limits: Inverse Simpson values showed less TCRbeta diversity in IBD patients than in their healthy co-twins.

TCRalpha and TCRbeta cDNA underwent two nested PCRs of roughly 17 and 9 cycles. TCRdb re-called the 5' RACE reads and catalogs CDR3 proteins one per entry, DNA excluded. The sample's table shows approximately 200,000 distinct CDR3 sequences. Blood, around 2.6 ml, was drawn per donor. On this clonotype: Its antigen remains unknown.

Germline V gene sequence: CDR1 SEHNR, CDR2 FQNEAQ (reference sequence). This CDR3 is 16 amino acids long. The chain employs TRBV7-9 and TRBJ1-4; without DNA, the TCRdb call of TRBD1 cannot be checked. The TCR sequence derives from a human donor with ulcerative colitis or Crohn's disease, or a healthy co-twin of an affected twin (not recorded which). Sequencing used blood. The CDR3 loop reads CASSFGDSSLNEKLFF.